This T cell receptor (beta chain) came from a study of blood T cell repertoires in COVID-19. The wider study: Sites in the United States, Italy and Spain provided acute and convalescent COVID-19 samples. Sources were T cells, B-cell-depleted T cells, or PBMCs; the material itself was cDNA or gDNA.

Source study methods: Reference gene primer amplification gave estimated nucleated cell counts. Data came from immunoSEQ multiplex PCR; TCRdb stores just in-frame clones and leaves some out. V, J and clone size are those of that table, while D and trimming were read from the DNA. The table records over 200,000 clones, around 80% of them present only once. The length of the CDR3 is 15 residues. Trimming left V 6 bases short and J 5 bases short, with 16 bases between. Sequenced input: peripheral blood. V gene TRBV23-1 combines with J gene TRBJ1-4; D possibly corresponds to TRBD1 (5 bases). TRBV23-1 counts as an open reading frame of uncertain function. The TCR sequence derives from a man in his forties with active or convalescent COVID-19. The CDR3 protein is CASSRGGDPNEKLFF. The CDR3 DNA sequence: TGCGCCAGCAGCCGCGGCGGGGACCCCAATGAAAAACTGTTTTTT.